One sample yielded the 21 T cell receptor beta chains listed below, sequenced in a study of cytomegalovirus exposure and HLA in healthy donors. Vbeta (60) and Jbeta (13) primers were used in the PCR. The repertoire was sequenced with immunoSEQ multiplex PCR; TCRdb's copy has only in-frame clones and lacks some. The sample shows some 180,000 clones, 70% to 80% of them seen only once. The sequenced sample was PBMCs. The receptor set was obtained from a woman aged 60-70 years in good health and CMV-seropositive.

This chain joins TRBV5-1 and TRBJ2-1; D perhaps matches TRBD1 (6 bases). V was trimmed by 0 bases and J by 1 base, leaving 11 bases between them. The CDR3 has 16 amino acids. Per the germline V gene, CDR1 is SGHRS and CDR2 is YFSETQ. The CDR3 DNA sequence: TGCGCCAGCAGCTTGGCCTTAGACAGGTCCTACAATGAGCAGTTCTTC. Translation: CASSLALDRSYNEQFF. Together with reference TRBV5-1 and TRBJ2-1, the CDR3 gives the full variable domain: KAGVTQTPRYLIKTRGQQVTLSCSPISGHRSVSWYQQTPGQGLQFLFEYFSETQRNKGNFPGRFSGRQFSNSRSEMNVSTLELGDSALYLCASSLALDRSYNEQFFGPGTRLTVL.

The chain uses TRBV10-3 and TRBJ1-4; D is possibly TRBD1 (5 bases). Trimming took off 10 bases at V and 2 bases at J, with 8 bases between the two ends. This CDR3 has 12 amino acids. From germline, CDR1 is ENHRY and CDR2 SYGVKD. DNA for the CDR3: TGTGCCACCAGACAGACTAATGAAAAACTGTTTTTT. Its protein is CATRQTNEKLFF.

V and J are TRBV19 and TRBJ2-2; TRBD1 matches 7 bases. Germline values: CDR1 LNHDA, CDR2 SQIVND (reference sequence). Trimming took 3 bases from V and 1 from J; bases not matched to a gene: 5. The CDR3 runs to 16 residues. The DNA of the CDR3 is TGTGCCAGTAGTATCGGTTCAGGGGGGAACACCGGGGAGCTGTTTTTT. This encodes CASSIGSGGNTGELFF.

By frequency in the sample, this clone is medium-sized. The V gene is TRBV13, the J gene TRBJ1-2, with 7 bases matching TRBD1. The CDR3 is 14 residues long. Germline V gene sequence: CDR1 PRHDT, CDR2 FYEKMQ (reference sequence). V gave up 7 bases and J gave up 8 bases; unmatched junction bases: 13. The DNA of the CDR3 is TGTGCCAGCACCCTGTCTGAGGGGGCGGACGGCTACACCTTC. It is translated as CASTLSEGADGYTF.

This clone appeared a single time. The V gene is TRBV19, the J gene TRBJ1-2, with 7 nucleotides matching TRBD1. The CDR3 has 13 amino acids. J gave up 4 bases and V 3 bases, and 2 bases lay outside the gene matches. Germline V gene data show CDR1 as LNHDA and CDR2 as SQIVND (reference sequence). The CDR3 spells CASSMNRGYGYTF. The CDR3 DNA is TGTGCCAGTAGTATGAACAGGGGCTATGGCTACACCTTC.

Written as DNA, the CDR3 is TGTGCCATCAGTGAGTCGTTGCAGAATGAGCAGTTCTTC. As protein: CAISESLQNEQFF. The chain couples TRBV10-3 to TRBJ2-1, with D uncertain. V lost 0 bases and J 7 bases, leaving 7 bases between the germline ends. Germline V gives CDR1 ENHRY, CDR2 SYGVKD. The CDR3 runs 13 residues.

This clone was observed a handful of times. The chain carries TRBV28 and TRBJ1-1; D is unclear. The CDR3 extends over 11 amino acids. CDR1 MDHEN and CDR2 SYDVKM come from the germline V gene. V was shortened by 8 bases and J by 10 bases, with 14 bases between the two germline ends. CDR3 loop: CASLTPNRAFF. The CDR3 nucleotides read TGTGCCAGCCTAACGCCCAATCGAGCTTTCTTT.

The genes are TRBV7-2 and TRBJ1-6; D is perhaps TRBD1 (6 bases). Germline V CDR1 and CDR2: SGHTA, FQGNSA. Trimming pared 5 bases from V and 9 bases from J, leaving 14 bases between. This CDR3 spans 14 amino acids. The CDR3, as DNA: TGTGCCAGCAGCGGTCTACAGGGAGCTTCACCCCTCCACTTT. Its protein is CASSGLQGASPLHF.

The gene calls are TRBV15 and TRBJ1-4, with 7 nucleotides matching TRBD1. This CDR3 comprises 13 residues. The V gene's germline CDR1 is LNHNV and CDR2 YYDKDF (reference sequence). Germline trimming cut 7 bases from V and 8 bases from J; bases unmatched to any gene: 7. CDR3 loop: CATKLRGDEKLFF. The CDR3 nucleotides are TGTGCCACCAAACTCAGGGGGGACGAAAAACTGTTTTTT.

The chain recombines TRBV19 with TRBJ2-1; 9 nucleotides line up with TRBD2. Germline lookup yields CDR1 LNHDA and CDR2 SQIVND (reference sequence). This CDR3 spans 13 amino acids. V dropped 7 bases and J dropped 8; count of bases not matched to a gene: 6. Here the CDR3 reads CASTGGRAYEQFF. CDR3 sequence (DNA): TGTGCCAGTACTGGCGGGAGGGCCTATGAGCAGTTCTTC.

The CDR3 coding sequence is TGTGCCAGCAGCTCGTACAGGGGGCCATACAATGAGCAGTTCTTC. Its translation: CASSSYRGPYNEQFF. The chain is built from TRBV7-9 and TRBJ2-1; 9 nucleotides agree with TRBD1. CDR3 length: 15 amino acids. The germline gives CDR1 SEHNR, CDR2 FQNEAQ (reference sequence). V lost 4 bases to trimming and J lost 4 bases; unmatched junction nucleotides: 5. The whole variable domain, filled in from reference TRBV7-9 and TRBJ2-1, reads DTGVSQNPRHKITKRGQNVTFRCDPISEHNRLYWYRQTLGQGPEFLTYFQNEAQLEKSRLLSDRFSAERPKGSFSTLEIQRTEQGDSAMYLCASSSYRGPYNEQFFGPGTRLTVL.

The chain links TRBV4-1 to TRBJ2-7, with D possibly TRBD1 on 6 matching bases. The germline gives CDR1 MGHRA, CDR2 YSYEKL. There are 15 residues in the CDR3. The V end was cut by 6 bases, the J end by 0 bases, with 15 bases between. CDR3 nucleotide sequence: TGCGCCAGCAGACCATTCCAGGGGAGCTCCTACGAGCAGTACTTC. Its protein is CASRPFQGSSYEQYF.

This clone was counted a few times. V and J are TRBV14 and TRBJ2-5; 9 bases align to TRBD2. The CDR3 covers 17 residues. V trimming: 3 bases; J trimming: 4 bases; junction bases outside the gene matches: 12. Germline CDR1 reads SGHDN; CDR2 reads FVKESK. The CDR3 here is CASSHHARGRAGETQYF. CDR3 nucleotides: TGTGCCAGCAGCCACCACGCGCGCGGGAGGGCCGGAGAGACCCAGTACTTC.

In this sample, this clone turned up a few times. This chain links TRBV4-2 with TRBJ2-5; 8 bases fit TRBD1. The J segment lost 1 base and the V segment lost 3 bases, leaving 10 bases of the junction unmatched. The length of the CDR3 is 17 residues. Germline CDR1 and CDR2: LGHNA and YNFKEQ. For the CDR3, the DNA is TGTGCCAGCAGCCATGCTACAGGGGGTGGAGGCCAAGAGACCCAGTACTTC. This encodes CASSHATGGGGQETQYF.

DNA of the CDR3: TGTGCCTGGAGTGGACAGCACGGGACCGGGGAGCTGTTTTTT. Translated: CAWSGQHGTGELFF. The gene calls are TRBV30 and TRBJ2-2, with TRBD1 as a possible D gene (5 bases). The germline V gene has CDR1 GTSNPN and CDR2 SVGIG (reference sequence). Trimming stripped 1 base from V and 5 bases from J, with 11 bases between. This CDR3 comprises 14 residues.

CDR3: CASRAHGTDTQYF. CDR3 nucleotide sequence: TGTGCCAGCAGAGCACACGGGACAGATACGCAGTATTTT. The chain joins TRBV27 to TRBJ2-3; unclear D gene. V was trimmed by 6 bases and J by 3 bases, leaving 10 bases between them. CDR3 size: 13 residues. Looked up from germline, CDR1 is MNHEY and CDR2 is SMNVEV (reference sequence).

The chain is built from TRBV5-1 and TRBJ2-1; 12 bases are shared with TRBD2. CDR1 is SGHRS and CDR2 is YFSETQ in the germline V gene. The CDR3 loop spans 16 amino acids. J gave up 9 bases and V 0 bases, and 7 bases lay outside the gene matches. This CDR3 reads CASSLVTSGGIIEQFF. CDR3 in DNA: TGCGCCAGCAGCTTGGTGACTAGCGGGGGAATTATTGAGCAGTTCTTC.

The chain couples TRBV19 to TRBJ1-3; tentatively, D is TRBD1 (6 bases). Trimming took off 7 bases at V and 0 bases at J, with 13 bases between the two ends. The CDR3 covers 15 residues. Germline CDR1 is LNHDA and CDR2 is SQIVND (reference sequence). CDR3: CASKTTDSSGNTIYF. Here the CDR3 DNA reads TGTGCCAGTAAGACTACGGACAGCTCTGGAAACACCATATATTTT.

This chain connects TRBV7-2 to TRBJ2-1, with 7 bases that match TRBD2. V dropped 3 bases and J dropped 2; count of bases not matched to a gene: 7. The germline V gene encodes CDR1 SGHTA and CDR2 FQGNSA. CDR3 size: 16 residues. The CDR3 region has the DNA TGTGCCAGCAGCTTTCCGGGACTACCCGCCTACAATGAGCAGTTCTTC. Its protein is CASSFPGLPAYNEQFF.

V and J are TRBV29-1 and TRBJ2-5, with 8 nucleotides matching TRBD2. Germline V gene sequence: CDR1 SQVTM, CDR2 ANQGSEA. J gave up 3 bases and V 5 bases, and 2 bases lay outside the gene matches. The CDR3 extends over 12 amino acids. The CDR3 sequence: CSVSGGKETQYF. For the CDR3, the DNA is TGCAGCGTTTCGGGGGGGAAAGAGACCCAGTACTTC.

CDR3 DNA sequence: TGTGCCAGCAGCCGCCCGGGGAACACTGAAGCTTTCTTT. It specifies CASSRPGNTEAFF. The genes are TRBV9 and TRBJ1-1; D remains unclear. CDR3 length equals 13 residues. From germline, CDR1 is SGDLS and CDR2 YYNGEE. The V gene lost 4 bases and the J gene lost 1 base, with 8 bases spanning the gap.